Listed here are 15 T cell receptor beta chains from one sample, sequenced in a study of blood T cell repertoires in COVID-19. Measured with immunoSEQ multiplex PCR; TCRdb has only the in-frame clones, and not every one. Here the sample spans roughly 300,000 clones, 65% to 85% being singletons. Sequenced: peripheral blood. The receptors here all came from a human donor with COVID-19, enrolled during active disease. The donor label of this sample is uncertain.

This chain connects TRBV19 to TRBJ1-3; TRBD1 is a possible D gene (5 bases). This CDR3 has 16 residues. Germline values: CDR1 LNHDA, CDR2 SQIVND (reference sequence). Trimming removed 4 bases from V and 1 base from J, with 14 bases in between. In nucleotides, the CDR3 is TGTGCCAGTAGTAGATTCCCAGGGCGATCTGGAAACACCATATATTTT. Protein sequence: CASSRFPGRSGNTIYF. The whole variable domain, remainder taken from reference TRBV19 and TRBJ1-3, is DGGITQSPKYLFRKEGQNVTLSCEQNLNHDAMYWYRQDPGQGLRLIYYSQIVNDFQKGDIAEGYSVSREKKESFPLTVTSAQKNPTAFYLCASSRFPGRSGNTIYFGEGSWLTVV.

This chain joins TRBV5-1 and TRBJ1-1; D perhaps matches TRBD1 (5 bases). This CDR3 spans 14 amino acids. Trimming removed 4 bases at V and 4 bases at J, with 14 bases between. Germline V CDR1 and CDR2: SGHRS, YFSETQ. The CDR3, as DNA: TGCGCCAGCAGCGCCGGGGCGGGAGGCACTGAAGCTTTCTTT. Translated: CASSAGAGGTEAFF.

The V call is TRBV4-3, the J call TRBJ2-7; 7 nucleotides line up with TRBD1. Unmatched junction bases numbered 6, after V lost 1 base and J lost 3 bases. Germline loops: CDR1 LGHNA, CDR2 YSLEER. CDR3 length equals 15 residues. CDR3 sequence reads: CASSQVRQGDYEQYF. CDR3 in DNA: TGCGCCAGCAGCCAAGTTCGCCAGGGGGACTACGAGCAGTACTTC.

V and J are TRBV10-2 and TRBJ2-5, with D unclear. From germline, CDR1 is WSHSY and CDR2 SAAADI. The CDR3 length is 12 residues. Trimming pared 0 bases from V and 5 bases from J, leaving 4 bases between. CDR3 in amino acids: CASSESRETQYF. The CDR3 DNA reads TGCGCCAGCAGTGAGTCGAGGGAGACCCAGTACTTC.

The J gene is TRBJ2-1, the V gene TRBV10-2; 7 bases align to TRBD1. CDR1 and CDR2 (germline): WSHSY, SAAADI. J gave up 9 bases and V 6 bases, and 2 bases lay outside the gene matches. The CDR3 is made up of 11 amino acids. CDR3 nucleotide sequence: TGCGCCAGCAGGACAGGGCTTGAGCAGTTCTTC. Translated: CASRTGLEQFF.

The V call is TRBV6-2 or TRBV6-3, the J call TRBJ2-1; D may be TRBD2 (5 bases). The V gene lost 3 bases and the J gene lost 0 bases, with 6 bases spanning the gap. The CDR3 extends over 14 amino acids. Germline-derived CDR1 and CDR2 are MNHEY and SVGEGT. CDR3 sequence (DNA): TGTGCCAGCAGTTATACTAGCTCCTACAATGAGCAGTTCTTC. Protein sequence: CASSYTSSYNEQFF.

The chain combines TRBV30 with TRBJ2-7, with 8 bases lining up with TRBD1. V shed 1 base and J 6 bases; nucleotides not matched to a gene: 5. The CDR3 totals 13 residues. Germline loops: CDR1 GTSNPN, CDR2 SVGIG (reference sequence). DNA for the CDR3: TGTGCCTGGAGTGACAGGGGGGATTCCGAGCAGTACTTC. Its translation: CAWSDRGDSEQYF.

This clone was picked up one time. The gene calls are TRBV10-3 and TRBJ2-3; 10 bases are shared with TRBD2. CDR1 is ENHRY and CDR2 is SYGVKD in the germline V gene. V was pared by 0 bases and J by 3 bases, with 3 bases of the junction left unmatched. The CDR3 length is 16 residues. CDR3 residues: CAISESSGRATDTQYF. The CDR3 region has the DNA TGTGCCATCAGTGAGTCCAGCGGGAGGGCAACAGATACGCAGTATTTT.

Worth noting for this clone: One end of the junction is discordant with germline, which a read error may explain. The chain carries TRBV6-1 and TRBJ1-2; 10 bases map to TRBD1. The CDR3 is made up of 15 amino acids. CDR1 and CDR2 from the germline V gene are MNHNS and SASEGT. CDR3 amino acids: CASSEGDRGPTPEFF. CDR3 DNA: TGTGCCAGCAGTGAAGGGGACAGGGGCCCGACCCCGGAATTCTTC.

The chain couples TRBV6-1 to TRBJ1-5; D is perhaps TRBD1 (5 bases). This CDR3 spans 16 amino acids. With 0 bases removed from V and 7 bases from J, the gap between germline ends came to 16 bases. CDR1 is MNHNS and CDR2 is SASEGT in the germline V gene. In nucleotides, the CDR3 is TGTGCCAGCAGTGAAGCGCGGAGGGGACTTCCCCAGCCCCAGCATTTT. This gives the protein CASSEARRGLPQPQHF.

The rearrangement links TRBV6-1 to TRBJ1-5; 7 nucleotides agree with TRBD1. Germline V gene lookup returns CDR1 MNHNS and CDR2 SASEGT. This CDR3 region has 15 residues. V gave up 6 bases and J gave up 7 bases; unmatched junction bases: 12. This chain's CDR3 is CASRRPTGDGQPQHF. CDR3 sequence (DNA): TGTGCCAGCAGGCGCCCAACAGGGGACGGGCAGCCCCAGCATTTT.

This clone was counted between two and nine times. This rearrangement joins TRBV5-1 to TRBJ2-3; 10 bases agree with TRBD2. Germline CDR1 SGHRS, CDR2 YFSETQ. Unmatched junction bases numbered 6, after V lost 0 bases and J lost 5 bases. CDR3 length: 16 amino acids. In nucleotides, the CDR3 is TGCGCCAGCAGCTTGGATGCTAGCGGGAGTGAAGATACGCAGTATTTT. Encoded protein: CASSLDASGSEDTQYF.

On this clone itself: The sample contains more than one DNA sequence encoding this CDR3. This chain links TRBV6-5 with TRBJ2-3, with 9 positions matching TRBD2. The CDR3 has 14 amino acids. Germline lookup yields CDR1 MNHEY and CDR2 SVGAGI. Unmatched junction bases numbered 7, after V lost 6 bases and J lost 6 bases. The CDR3 DNA reads as TGTGCCAGCAGCAGTAGCGGGAGACGCGATACGCAGTATTTT. This sequence encodes CASSSSGRRDTQYF.

The chain is built from TRBV30 and TRBJ1-2; TRBD1 aligns across 7 bases. The J segment lost 4 bases and the V segment lost 3 bases, leaving 8 bases of the junction unmatched. The germline gives CDR1 GTSNPN, CDR2 SVGIG (reference sequence). There are 14 residues in the CDR3. CDR3 sequence: CAWRVDRHSYGYTF. For the CDR3, the DNA is TGTGCCTGGAGAGTGGACAGGCACAGCTATGGCTACACCTTC.

V and J are TRBV5-4 and TRBJ2-2, with 11 bases aligning to TRBD2. Looked up from germline, CDR1 is SGHNT and CDR2 is YYREEE (reference sequence). The CDR3 consists of 15 residues. J lost 5 bases, V lost 4 bases, and 4 bases had no gene match. Written as DNA, the CDR3 is TGTGCCAGCAGCGCGCTAGCGGGAGGTACCGGGGAGCTGTTTTTT. Translating gives CASSALAGGTGELFF.